The TCR beta chain under discussion was sequenced for a study of cytomegalovirus exposure and HLA in healthy donors. Worth noting for this clone: Its antigen remains unknown.

Primers: 60 Vbeta forward and 13 Jbeta reverse. Only in-frame clones appear in the TCRdb table, and some are missing; sequencing was by immunoSEQ multiplex PCR. The sample consists of more than 100,000 clones, approximately 82% of them appearing once. Study-wide findings and caveats: The study assumed roughly uniform donor sequencing depth for presence/absence analyses. There were 150 to 200 TCR beta chains listed as cytomegalovirus-associated. It was confirmed in vitro that three of the CMV-associated chains were specific for CMV antigens. In a later analysis, CMV-associated beta chains were mostly HLA-associated, it appeared.

Germline values: CDR1 SGHTA, CDR2 FQGNSA. The CDR3 loop spans 16 amino acids. V shed 5 bases, J shed 5 bases, and the junction held 12 bases outside the gene matches. The sequencing sample was made of PBMCs. The clonotype originates from a man in his forties or fifties in good health and CMV-seronegative. J is TRBJ2-1 and V is TRBV7-2; 7 nucleotides match TRBD1. This CDR3 reads CASSRQTGNVHNEQFF. In DNA, the CDR3 is TGTGCCAGCAGCCGACAGACAGGGAATGTGCACAATGAGCAGTTCTTC. Looking up the rest from reference TRBV7-2 and TRBJ2-1 gives the full variable domain: GAGVSQSPSNKVTEKGKDVELRCDPISGHTALYWYRQSLGQGLEFLIYFQGNSAPDKSGLPSDRFSAERTGGSVSTLTIQRTQQEDSAVYLCASSRQTGNVHNEQFFGPGTRLTVL.